Presented here are 15 T cell receptor beta chains from one specimen sequenced in a study of neoadjuvant nivolumab and ipilimumab in lung cancer. Assay: immunoSEQ multiplex PCR; the TCRdb copy retains only in-frame clones and omits some. Seen here are 10,000 or so clones, 60% to 80% observed once, and the top ten hold roughly 8%. The specimen was tumor tissue, collected after neoadjuvant nivolumab, alone or with ipilimumab, at or shortly before surgery. These receptors came from an adult with non-small cell lung cancer. Some clones in this sample may be carry-over from other donors' samples.

For this clone: One end of the junction fails to match germline, which may point to a read error. The rearrangement joins TRBV7-7 to TRBJ2-1; D possibly corresponds to TRBD2 (6 bases). Germline V gene sequence: CDR1 SSHAT, CDR2 FNYEAQ (reference sequence). This CDR3 is 15 amino acids long. For the CDR3, the DNA is TGTGCTAGCAGCCCCGACCCGGGAGTCGACAATGAGCAGTTCTTC. Translating gives CASSPDPGVDNEQFF.

The chain employs TRBV12-5 and TRBJ1-2; D ambiguous. Germline V gene lookup returns CDR1 LGHNT and CDR2 FRNRAP. Trimming took off 0 bases at V and 1 base at J, with 9 bases between the two ends. The CDR3 consists of 15 residues. The CDR3 sequence: CASGLVPENNYGYTF. CDR3 bases: TGTGCTAGTGGTTTGGTACCAGAAAATAACTATGGCTACACCTTC.

This chain uses TRBV5-6 with TRBJ2-1, with 10 positions matching TRBD2. This CDR3 comprises 17 residues. Unmatched junction bases numbered 16, after V lost 4 bases and J lost 9 bases. The germline V gene encodes CDR1 SGHDT and CDR2 YYEEEE. The CDR3 coding sequence is TGTGCCAGCAGCCCGCGGACTAGCGGCCTGCAACGCGGTGAGCAGTTCTTC. It codes for CASSPRTSGLQRGEQFF.

This chain joins TRBV18 and TRBJ2-7, with TRBD1 identical over 7 bases. This CDR3 is built from 14 residues. V lost 2 bases and J lost 2; bases outside the gene matches: 3. Germline assignment: CDR1 KGHSH and CDR2 LQKENI. The CDR3 DNA is TGTGCCAGCTCACCAGGGGACAGCACCTACGAGCAGTACTTC. This gives the protein CASSPGDSTYEQYF.

The chain has TRBV6-5 and TRBJ1-6, with TRBD1 matching over 7 bases. V shed 6 bases and J 6 bases; nucleotides not matched to a gene: 5. CDR1 and CDR2 from the germline V gene are MNHEY and SVGAGI. This CDR3 has 14 amino acids. The CDR3: CASRTGTANSPLHF. CDR3 bases: TGTGCCAGCAGAACAGGGACAGCTAATTCACCCCTCCACTTT.

The rearrangement joins TRBV5-4 to TRBJ1-2; 7 bases align to TRBD1. The CDR3 length is 13 residues. V was pared by 4 bases and J by 4 bases, with 4 bases of the junction left unmatched. CDR1 is SGHNT and CDR2 is YYREEE in the germline V gene (reference sequence). DNA for the CDR3: TGTGCCAGCAGCCAGACAGGGATCTATGGCTACACCTTC. Translating it yields CASSQTGIYGYTF.

The chain links TRBV13 to TRBJ2-1; 7 bases are shared with TRBD2. Germline trimming cut 3 bases from V and 9 bases from J; bases unmatched to any gene: 14. The CDR3 length is 16 residues. In germline, CDR1 is PRHDT, CDR2 FYEKMQ (reference sequence). As DNA, the CDR3 is TGTGCCAGCAGCTTTAGGGGAGCGGGACTGGTAAGTGAGCAGTTCTTC. It yields the protein CASSFRGAGLVSEQFF.

The chain is built from TRBV6-6 and TRBJ2-7; 7 bases agree with TRBD1. V shed 6 bases, J shed 3 bases, and the junction held 8 bases outside the gene matches. This CDR3 contains 14 residues. Germline-derived CDR1 and CDR2 are MNHNY and SVGAGI (reference sequence). The CDR3 here is CASSQGQRNYEQYF. In DNA form, the CDR3 reads TGTGCCAGCAGCCAGGGACAGCGGAACTACGAGCAGTACTTC.

The chain is built from TRBV18 and TRBJ1-5, with D unclear. The V end lost 3 bases, the J end lost 7 bases, and 10 bases lay between the germline ends. This CDR3 spans 13 amino acids. Germline CDR1 reads KGHSH; CDR2 reads LQKENI. The CDR3 reads CASSPKEEQPQHF. The CDR3 DNA follows: TGTGCCAGCTCACCGAAGGAAGAACAGCCCCAGCATTTT. Based on the CDR3 plus reference TRBV18 and TRBJ1-5, the full variable domain is NAGVMQNPRHLVRRRGQEARLRCSPMKGHSHVYWYRQLPEEGLKFMVYLQKENIIDESGMPKERFSAEFPKEGPSILRIQQVVRGDSAAYFCASSPKEEQPQHFGDGTRLSIL.

The chain recombines TRBV10-3 with TRBJ1-2; possible D gene TRBD1, 5 bases. Germline V gives CDR1 ENHRY, CDR2 SYGVKD. The CDR3 is 13 residues long. The V gene lost 3 bases and the J gene lost 6 bases, with 11 bases spanning the gap. CDR3 region: CAISDFQGDGYTF. The DNA for the CDR3 is TGTGCCATCAGTGACTTCCAGGGCGATGGCTACACCTTC.

The chain carries TRBV5-4 and TRBJ2-7; 7 nucleotides agree with TRBD1. V lost 4 bases, J lost 3 bases, and 13 bases stayed unmatched. Germline V gene lookup returns CDR1 SGHNT and CDR2 YYREEE (reference sequence). This CDR3 has 16 residues. CDR3 DNA sequence: TGTGCCAGCAGCGCGACAGGGCTGGGTCCCCACTACGAGCAGTACTTC. Translating gives CASSATGLGPHYEQYF.

The gene calls are TRBV6-5 and TRBJ2-1; D tentatively fits TRBD1 or TRBD2 (5 bases each). The CDR3 is made up of 15 amino acids. V gave up 4 bases and J gave up 0 bases, with 10 bases separating them. Germline V gene lookup returns CDR1 MNHEY and CDR2 SVGAGI. CDR3 coding DNA: TGTGCCAGCAGTTGGGACGGTAGCTCCTACAATGAGCAGTTCTTC. It encodes CASSWDGSSYNEQFF.

The rearrangement joins TRBV6-6 to TRBJ2-3; either TRBD1 or TRBD2 may fit D (5 bases each). V gave up 5 bases and J gave up 1 base, with 7 bases separating them. This CDR3 is built from 13 residues. The germline gives CDR1 MNHNY, CDR2 SVGAGI (reference sequence). CDR3 nucleotide sequence: TGTGCCAGCAGTCAGGGACGCACAGATACGCAGTATTTT. It codes for CASSQGRTDTQYF.

The chain carries TRBV2 and TRBJ2-5; TRBD2 is a possible D gene (7 bases). The germline V gene encodes CDR1 SNHLY and CDR2 FYNNEI. The V gene lost 8 bases and the J gene lost 7 bases, with 20 bases spanning the gap. The CDR3 consists of 14 residues. As DNA, the CDR3 is TGTGCCAGCCGACTAGAGGGGGGGCAGGGGACCCAGTACTTC. Translating gives CASRLEGGQGTQYF.

In its sample, this clone was seen a few times. The chain employs TRBV29-1 and TRBJ2-3, with D tentatively TRBD2 (6 bases). The germline V gene has CDR1 SQVTM and CDR2 ANQGSEA. The CDR3 consists of 17 residues. The V and J ends lost 5 bases and 2 bases respectively, with 23 bases between them. The CDR3 DNA sequence: TGCAGCGTTTGGGCGGTAGGTGGGCGGGGTAACACAGATACGCAGTATTTT. Translating gives CSVWAVGGRGNTDTQYF.